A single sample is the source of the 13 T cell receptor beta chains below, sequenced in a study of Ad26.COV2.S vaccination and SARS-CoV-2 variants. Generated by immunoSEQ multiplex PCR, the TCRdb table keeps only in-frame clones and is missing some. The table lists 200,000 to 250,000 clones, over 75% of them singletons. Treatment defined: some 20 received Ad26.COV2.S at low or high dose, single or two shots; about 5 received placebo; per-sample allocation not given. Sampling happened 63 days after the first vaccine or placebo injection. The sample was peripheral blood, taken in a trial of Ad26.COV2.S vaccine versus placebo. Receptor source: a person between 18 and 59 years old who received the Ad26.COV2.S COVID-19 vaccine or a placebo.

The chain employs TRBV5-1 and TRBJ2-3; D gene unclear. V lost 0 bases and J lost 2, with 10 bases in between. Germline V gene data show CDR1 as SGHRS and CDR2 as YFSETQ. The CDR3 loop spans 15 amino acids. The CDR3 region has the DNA TGCGCCAGCAGCTTGGGTGGCCGGCTCACAGATACGCAGTATTTT. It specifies CASSLGGRLTDTQYF. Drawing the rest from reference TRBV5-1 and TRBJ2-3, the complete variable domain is KAGVTQTPRYLIKTRGQQVTLSCSPISGHRSVSWYQQTPGQGLQFLFEYFSETQRNKGNFPGRFSGRQFSNSRSEMNVSTLELGDSALYLCASSLGGRLTDTQYFGPGTRLTVL.

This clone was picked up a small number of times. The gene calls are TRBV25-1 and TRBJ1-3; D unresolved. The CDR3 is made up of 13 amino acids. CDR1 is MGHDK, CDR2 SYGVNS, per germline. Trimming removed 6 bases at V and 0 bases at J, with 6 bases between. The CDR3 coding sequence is TGTGCCAGCAGACACAGCTCTGGAAACACCATATATTTT. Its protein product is CASRHSSGNTIYF. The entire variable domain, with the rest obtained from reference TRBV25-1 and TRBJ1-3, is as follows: EADIYQTPRYLVIGTGKKITLECSQTMGHDKMYWYQQDPGMELHLIHYSYGVNSTEKGDLSSESTVSRIRTEHFPLTLESARPSHTSQYLCASRHSSGNTIYFGEGSWLTVV.

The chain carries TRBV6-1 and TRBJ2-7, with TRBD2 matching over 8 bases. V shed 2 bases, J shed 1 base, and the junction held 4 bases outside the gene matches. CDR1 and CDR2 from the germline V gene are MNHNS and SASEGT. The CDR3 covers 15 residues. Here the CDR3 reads CASSESPGGSYEQYF. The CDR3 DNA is TGTGCCAGCAGTGAATCGCCGGGAGGGTCCTACGAGCAGTACTTC.

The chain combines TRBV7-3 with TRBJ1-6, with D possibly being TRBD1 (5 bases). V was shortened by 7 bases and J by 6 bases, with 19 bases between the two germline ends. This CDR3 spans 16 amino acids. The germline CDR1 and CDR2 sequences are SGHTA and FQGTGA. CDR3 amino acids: CASTQSRERGNSPLHF. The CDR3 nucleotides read TGTGCCAGCACCCAGTCACGGGAAAGGGGTAATTCACCCCTCCACTTT.

CDR3 coding DNA: TGTGCCAGCAGCCTGGTCGGGACAGGGACCAAAAACATTCAGTACTTC. Protein: CASSLVGTGTKNIQYF. The chain combines TRBV5-4 with TRBJ2-4, with 9 bases that match TRBD1. Unmatched junction bases numbered 7, after V lost 4 bases and J lost 2 bases. Looked up from germline, CDR1 is SGHNT and CDR2 is YYREEE (reference sequence). The CDR3 has 16 residues.

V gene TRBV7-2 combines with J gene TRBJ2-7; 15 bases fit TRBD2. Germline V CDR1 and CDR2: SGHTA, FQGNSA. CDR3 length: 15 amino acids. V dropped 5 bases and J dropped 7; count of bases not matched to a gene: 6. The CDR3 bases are TGTGCCAGCAGCCGGACTAGCGGGGGGGCCAGGGAGCAGTACTTC. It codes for CASSRTSGGAREQYF.

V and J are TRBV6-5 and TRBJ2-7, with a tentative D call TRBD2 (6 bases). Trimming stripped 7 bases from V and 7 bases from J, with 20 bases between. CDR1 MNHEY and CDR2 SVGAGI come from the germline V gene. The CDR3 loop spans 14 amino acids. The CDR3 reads CASKARADRGEQYF. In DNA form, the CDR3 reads TGTGCCAGCAAGGCTCGTGCAGATCGGGGGGAGCAGTACTTC.

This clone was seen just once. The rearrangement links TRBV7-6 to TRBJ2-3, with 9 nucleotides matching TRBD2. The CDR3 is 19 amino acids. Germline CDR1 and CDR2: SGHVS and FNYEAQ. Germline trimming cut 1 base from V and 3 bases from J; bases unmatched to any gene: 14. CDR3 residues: CASSLGVQAGGLRTDTQYF. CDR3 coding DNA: TGTGCCAGCAGCTTAGGGGTACAGGCGGGGGGGCTTAGGACAGATACGCAGTATTTT.

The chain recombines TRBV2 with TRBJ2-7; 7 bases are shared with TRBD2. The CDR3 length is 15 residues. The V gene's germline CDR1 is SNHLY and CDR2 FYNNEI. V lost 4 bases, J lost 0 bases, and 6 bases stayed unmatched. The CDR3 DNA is TGTGCCAGCAGTGTGGGCGGGGGAACCTCCTACGAGCAGTACTTC. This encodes CASSVGGGTSYEQYF.

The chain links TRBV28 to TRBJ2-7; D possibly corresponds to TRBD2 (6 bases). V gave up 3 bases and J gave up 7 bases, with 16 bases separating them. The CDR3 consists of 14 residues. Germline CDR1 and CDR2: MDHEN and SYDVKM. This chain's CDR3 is CASSFGTPREEQYF. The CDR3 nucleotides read TGTGCCAGCAGTTTTGGGACTCCTAGGGAAGAGCAGTACTTC.

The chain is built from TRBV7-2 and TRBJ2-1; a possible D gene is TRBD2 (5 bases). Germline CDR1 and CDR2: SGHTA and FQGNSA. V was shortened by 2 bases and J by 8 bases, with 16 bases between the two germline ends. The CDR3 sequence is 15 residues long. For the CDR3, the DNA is TGTGCCAGCAGCTTAAGGTCACGGAGGTTGGATGAGCAGTTCTTC. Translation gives CASSLRSRRLDEQFF.

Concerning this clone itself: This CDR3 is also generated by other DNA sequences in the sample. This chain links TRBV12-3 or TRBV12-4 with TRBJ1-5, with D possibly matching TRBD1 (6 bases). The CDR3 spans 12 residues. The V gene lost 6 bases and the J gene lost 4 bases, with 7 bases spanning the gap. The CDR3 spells CASRRGNQPQHF. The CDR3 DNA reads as TGTGCCAGCAGGAGGGGGAATCAGCCCCAGCATTTT.

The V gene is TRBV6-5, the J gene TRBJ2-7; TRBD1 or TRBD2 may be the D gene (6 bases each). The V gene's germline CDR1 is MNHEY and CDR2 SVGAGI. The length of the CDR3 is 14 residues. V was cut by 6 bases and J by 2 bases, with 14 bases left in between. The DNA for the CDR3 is TGTGCCAGCAGAACTAGGGGGGCACCCTACGAGCAGTACTTC. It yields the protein CASRTRGAPYEQYF.